What follows are 28 T cell receptor beta chains derived from one specimen sequenced in a study of radiotherapy plus CTLA-4 blockade in lung cancer. TCRdb's copy holds only in-frame clones and misses some; the assay was immunoSEQ multiplex PCR. This sample has approximately 25,000 clones; around 72% occur once, and the top ten carry approximately 3.6%. Sequences were derived from peripheral blood, sampled from a patient treated with radiotherapy plus ipilimumab. The receptors here all came from a human donor with non-small cell lung cancer who had stable disease on radiotherapy plus ipilimumab.

The V call is TRBV11-3, the J call TRBJ1-1, with D unresolved. The CDR3 sequence is 13 residues long. Between the trimmed V and J ends, which lost 0 bases and 7 bases, there was a span of 9 bases. Germline V lookup: CDR1 SGHNT, CDR2 YENEEA. CDR3 sequence reads: CASSLDYPVEAFF. In nucleotides, the CDR3 is TGTGCCAGCAGCTTAGATTACCCAGTTGAAGCTTTCTTT. The whole variable domain, filled in from reference TRBV11-3 and TRBJ1-1, reads EAGVVQSPRYKIIEKKQPVAFWCNPISGHNTLYWYLQNLGQGPELLIRYENEEAVDDSQLPKDRFSAERLKGVDSTLKIQPAELGDSAVYLCASSLDYPVEAFFGQGTRLTVV.

This rearrangement joins TRBV6-5 to TRBJ2-1; the D call may be TRBD1 or TRBD2 (5 bases each). CDR1 and CDR2 (germline): MNHEY, SVGAGI. There are 15 residues in the CDR3. V lost 0 bases and J 6 bases, leaving 12 bases between the germline ends. The CDR3 sequence: CASSYSGRDPNEQFF. The CDR3, as DNA: TGTGCCAGCAGTTACTCCGGCAGGGACCCCAATGAGCAGTTCTTC.

The chain links TRBV18 to TRBJ2-7; maybe TRBD1 (5 bases). There are 16 residues in the CDR3. Trimming removed 3 bases at V and 6 bases at J, with 21 bases between. Germline lookup yields CDR1 KGHSH and CDR2 LQKENI. The CDR3: CASSPRSVQGGGEQYF. CDR3 sequence (DNA): TGTGCCAGCTCACCGAGGAGTGTCCAGGGCGGCGGCGAGCAGTACTTC.

The CDR3: CASNLDAPGELFF. The CDR3, as DNA: TGTGCCAGCAACCTGGACGCCCCCGGGGAGCTGTTTTTT. V is TRBV6-6 and J is TRBJ2-2; D not resolved. The CDR3 sequence is 13 residues long. Germline loops: CDR1 MNHNY, CDR2 SVGAGI (reference sequence). V dropped 7 bases and J dropped 6 bases, with 12 bases sitting between them.

The chain employs TRBV4-2 and TRBJ2-7; 10 bases are shared with TRBD2. The CDR3 is made up of 16 amino acids. With 1 base clipped from V and 5 bases from J, the junction kept 8 bases outside the gene matches. Germline V gene lookup returns CDR1 LGHNA and CDR2 YNFKEQ. The CDR3 is CASSQGLAGELHEQYF. CDR3 in DNA: TGTGCCAGCAGCCAAGGCCTAGCGGGAGAGTTGCACGAGCAGTACTTC.

The genes are TRBV28 and TRBJ2-3; maybe TRBD2 (6 bases). The CDR3 sequence is 17 residues long. The germline V and J ends were trimmed by 4 bases and 2 bases, with 19 bases remaining between them. Germline assignment: CDR1 MDHEN and CDR2 SYDVKM. The CDR3 sequence: CASSSLGRGPVTDTQYF. CDR3 DNA sequence: TGTGCCAGCAGTTCCCTTGGGCGGGGCCCCGTCACAGATACGCAGTATTTT.

This rearrangement joins TRBV5-5 to TRBJ1-2; TRBD1 might be the D (5 bases). CDR1 and CDR2 (germline): SGHKS, YYEKEE (reference sequence). The CDR3 has 14 residues. V was trimmed by 1 base and J by 8 bases, leaving 15 bases between them. CDR3 sequence: CASSLPGRSGGYTF. The DNA of the CDR3 is TGTGCCAGCAGCTTGCCGGGACGGTCGGGAGGCTACACCTTC.

A few counts support this clone. The CDR3 nucleotides read TGTGCCAGCTCACCACCATCCAGGGGACAAGCTGAAGCTTTCTTT. As protein: CASSPPSRGQAEAFF. The V and J genes are TRBV18 and TRBJ1-1, with TRBD1 as a possible D gene (6 bases). The CDR3 runs to 15 residues. Germline CDR1 and CDR2: KGHSH and LQKENI. Trimming shortened V by 0 bases and J by 6 bases, and 14 bases separated the two germline ends.

The chain combines TRBV9 with TRBJ2-6; D is possibly TRBD1 (5 bases). V was shortened by 4 bases and J by 2 bases, with 16 bases between the two germline ends. The CDR3 contains 17 residues. Germline CDR1 reads SGDLS; CDR2 reads YYNGEE. CDR3: CASSPRPGWTGANVLTF. The CDR3 DNA follows: TGTGCCAGCAGCCCCCGGCCAGGGTGGACTGGGGCCAACGTCCTGACTTTC. Complete variable domain (other parts from reference TRBV9 and TRBJ2-6): DSGVTQTPKHLITATGQRVTLRCSPRSGDLSVYWYQQSLDQGLQFLIQYYNGEERAKGNILERFSAQQFPDLHSELNLSSLELGDSALYFCASSPRPGWTGANVLTFGAGSRLTVL.

The chain links TRBV27 to TRBJ2-5; 7 nucleotides match TRBD2. The J call may be incorrect, as the DNA end agrees better with TRBJ2-7. The CDR3 length is 14 residues. Germline V gives CDR1 MNHEY, CDR2 SMNVEV (reference sequence). The CDR3 loop reads CASSRGGSSYEQYF. CDR3 coding DNA: TGTGCCAGCAGTCGGGGCGGGAGTTCTTACGAGCAGTACTTC.

This clone occurred a few times. The chain couples TRBV6-5 to TRBJ2-1; 12 bases agree with TRBD2. Germline CDR1 and CDR2: MNHEY and SVGAGI. The CDR3 is 16 residues long. The ends lost 2 bases at V and 7 bases at J; junction bases unmatched: 6. The CDR3 reads CASSYRLAGGFNEQFF. The CDR3 coding sequence is TGTGCCAGCAGTTACCGCCTAGCGGGAGGGTTTAATGAGCAGTTCTTC.

This chain uses TRBV5-1 with TRBJ2-5, with 10 bases that match TRBD2. The ends lost 7 bases at V and 5 bases at J; junction bases unmatched: 11. From germline, CDR1 is SGHRS and CDR2 YFSETQ. The CDR3 has 15 residues. The CDR3: CASQIRLAGLETQYF. CDR3 nucleotides: TGCGCCAGCCAGATCCGACTAGCGGGTTTGGAGACCCAGTACTTC.

This clone has a handful of counts. V gene TRBV5-1 combines with J gene TRBJ2-7; D uncertain. Trimming stripped 0 bases from V and 0 bases from J, with 10 bases between. The CDR3 runs to 15 residues. Germline V gene sequence: CDR1 SGHRS, CDR2 YFSETQ. The CDR3 region has the DNA TGCGCCAGCAGCTTGGGAAATACCCGCTCCTACGAGCAGTACTTC. This translates into CASSLGNTRSYEQYF.

This clone was seen only a few times. The chain joins TRBV4-3 to TRBJ2-7; D may be TRBD2 (6 bases). Germline V lookup: CDR1 LGHNA, CDR2 YSLEER. V was shortened by 2 bases and J by 3 bases, with 14 bases between the two germline ends. The CDR3 runs 15 residues. Written as DNA, the CDR3 is TGCGCCAGCAGCCAAAGCTCGGGGACTCTCTACGAGCAGTACTTC. Its protein product is CASSQSSGTLYEQYF.

This chain connects TRBV6-6 to TRBJ1-3; maybe TRBD1 (6 bases). Trimming left V 6 bases short and J 0 bases short, with 12 bases between. Germline assignment: CDR1 MNHNY and CDR2 SVGAGI (reference sequence). The CDR3 covers 15 residues. The CDR3 DNA reads TGTGCCAGCAGGGAACAGGGCGACTCTGGAAACACCATATATTTT. Its translation: CASREQGDSGNTIYF.

The rearrangement joins TRBV18 to TRBJ1-1; D gene unclear. This CDR3 has 16 residues. Germline V gene data show CDR1 as KGHSH and CDR2 as LQKENI. V gave up 5 bases and J gave up 1 base, with 17 bases separating them. CDR3 bases: TGTGCCAGCTCAAGGACGTCCCCTGCAGAGAACACTGAAGCTTTCTTT. Translated: CASSRTSPAENTEAFF.

The chain's CDR3 is CASSIASGRTDTQYF. CDR3 nucleotide sequence: TGTGCCAGTAGTATAGCTAGCGGTCGCACAGATACGCAGTATTTT. The chain recombines TRBV19 with TRBJ2-3, with TRBD2 matching over 7 bases. Unmatched junction bases numbered 2, after V lost 1 base and J lost 1 base. Germline V gene sequence: CDR1 LNHDA, CDR2 SQIVND (reference sequence). The CDR3 extends over 15 amino acids.

This rearrangement joins TRBV19 to TRBJ2-1, with D uncertain. Per the germline V gene, CDR1 is LNHDA and CDR2 is SQIVND (reference sequence). Trimming removed 3 bases at V and 10 bases at J, with 7 bases between. The CDR3 totals 11 residues. The CDR3 DNA reads TGTGCCAGTAGTATTGGGTTGGAGCAGTTCTTC. This sequence encodes CASSIGLEQFF.

V and J are TRBV15 and TRBJ1-4; D remains ambiguous. V shed 5 bases and J shed 1 base, with 11 bases lying between them. Per the germline V gene, CDR1 is LNHNV and CDR2 is YYDKDF (reference sequence). This CDR3 contains 15 residues. The CDR3 DNA reads TGTGCCACCAGCCCCAGCCCTTTAACTAATGAAAAACTGTTTTTT. It is translated as CATSPSPLTNEKLFF.

The chain recombines TRBV27 with TRBJ1-2; TRBD1 is a possible D gene (6 bases). Per the germline V gene, CDR1 is MNHEY and CDR2 is SMNVEV (reference sequence). V dropped 6 bases and J dropped 4 bases, with 30 bases sitting between them. The CDR3 loop spans 19 amino acids. CDR3 bases: TGTGCCAGCAGAGAAAACCACCTCCTTTCACAGGGAATAGCCTATGGCTACACCTTC. It yields the protein CASRENHLLSQGIAYGYTF.

This clone came up a few times. This rearrangement joins TRBV19 to TRBJ1-5; tentatively, D is TRBD1 (6 bases). The germline V gene encodes CDR1 LNHDA and CDR2 SQIVND (reference sequence). This CDR3 contains 15 residues. V gave up 2 bases and J gave up 1 base, with 9 bases separating them. CDR3 nucleotides: TGTGCCAGTAGTATAAGGCAGGGGAGCAATCAGCCCCAGCATTTT. Its protein product is CASSIRQGSNQPQHF. The full variable domain, with the rest looked up from reference TRBV19 and TRBJ1-5, is DGGITQSPKYLFRKEGQNVTLSCEQNLNHDAMYWYRQDPGQGLRLIYYSQIVNDFQKGDIAEGYSVSREKKESFPLTVTSAQKNPTAFYLCASSIRQGSNQPQHFGDGTRLSIL.

The chain uses TRBV5-6 and TRBJ2-4; 7 positions agree with TRBD1. V gave up 1 base and J gave up 3 bases; unmatched junction bases: 1. The CDR3 is 14 amino acids. The germline V gene has CDR1 SGHDT and CDR2 YYEEEE. Here the CDR3 reads CASSLTGVKNIQYF. The DNA of the CDR3 is TGTGCCAGCAGCTTGACAGGGGTCAAAAACATTCAGTACTTC.

J is TRBJ2-7 and V is TRBV21-1; TRBD1 is the table's D call and was not checked against the DNA. TRBV21-1 represents a pseudogene. The CDR3 length is 19 residues. CDR3: CASSKWGLVGRDSNYEQYF. In DNA form, the CDR3 reads TGTGCCAGCAGCAAATGGGGATTGGTGGGACGGGACAGCAACTACGAGCAGTACTTC.

This chain joins TRBV7-2 and TRBJ1-2; D gene uncertain. CDR1 and CDR2 from the germline V gene are SGHTA and FQGNSA. V lost 1 base to trimming and J lost 8 bases, with 11 bases between them. This CDR3 contains 13 residues. The CDR3 nucleotides are TGTGCCAGCAGCTTAGAAGGGCTGGGGGGCTACACCTTC. It specifies CASSLEGLGGYTF.

The chain employs TRBV28 and TRBJ1-2, with D tentatively TRBD1 (6 bases). Germline assignment: CDR1 MDHEN and CDR2 SYDVKM. CDR3 size: 13 residues. Trimming took off 7 bases at V and 0 bases at J, with 9 bases between the two ends. The CDR3 spells CASIQGTNYGYTF. CDR3 nucleotides: TGTGCCAGCATCCAGGGGACTAACTATGGCTACACCTTC.

This clone appeared a few times. This chain uses TRBV7-9 with TRBJ2-7; D unclear. Trimming stripped 2 bases from V and 2 bases from J, with 10 bases between. Germline CDR1 and CDR2: SEHNR and FQNEAQ (reference sequence). This CDR3 has 14 amino acids. In nucleotides, the CDR3 is TGTGCCAGCAGCTTACCCCCTCCCCCCTACGAGCAGTACTTC. Protein sequence: CASSLPPPPYEQYF.

This clone occurred a few times. The J gene is TRBJ2-3, the V gene TRBV6-5; tentative D call: TRBD2 (5 bases). Trimming pared 2 bases from V and 3 bases from J, leaving 12 bases between. The CDR3 loop spans 15 amino acids. The germline V gene has CDR1 MNHEY and CDR2 SVGAGI. CDR3 bases: TGTGCCAGCAGTTACCGTGCTAGCTTAACAGATACGCAGTATTTT. Translating gives CASSYRASLTDTQYF.

CDR3 sequence: CASSVGRVQPQHF. CDR3 in DNA: TGTGCCAGCAGTGTTGGGAGGGTTCAGCCCCAGCATTTT. This chain connects TRBV6-1 to TRBJ1-5; D unresolved. CDR3 length: 13 residues. V gave up 4 bases and J gave up 6 bases, with 10 bases separating them. Germline V CDR1 and CDR2: MNHNS, SASEGT.